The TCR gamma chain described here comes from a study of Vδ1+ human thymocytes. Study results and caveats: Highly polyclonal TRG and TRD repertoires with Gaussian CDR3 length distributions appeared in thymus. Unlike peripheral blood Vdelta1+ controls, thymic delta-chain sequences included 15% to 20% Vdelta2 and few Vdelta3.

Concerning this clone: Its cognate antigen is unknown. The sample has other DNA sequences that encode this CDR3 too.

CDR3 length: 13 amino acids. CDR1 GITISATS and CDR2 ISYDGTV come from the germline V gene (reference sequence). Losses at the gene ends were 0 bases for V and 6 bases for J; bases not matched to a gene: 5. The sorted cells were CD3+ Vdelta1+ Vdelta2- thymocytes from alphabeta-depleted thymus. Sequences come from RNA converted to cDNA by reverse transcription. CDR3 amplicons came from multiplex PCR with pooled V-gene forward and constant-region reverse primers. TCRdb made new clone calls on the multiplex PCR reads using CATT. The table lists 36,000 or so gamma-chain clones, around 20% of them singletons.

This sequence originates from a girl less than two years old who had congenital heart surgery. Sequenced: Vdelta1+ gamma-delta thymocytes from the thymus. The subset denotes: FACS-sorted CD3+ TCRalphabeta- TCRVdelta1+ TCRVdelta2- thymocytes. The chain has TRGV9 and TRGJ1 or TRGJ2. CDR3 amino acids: CALWEVRSYKKLF. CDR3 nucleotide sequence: TGTGCCTTGTGGGAGGTGCGGTCTTATAAGAAACTCTTT.